The next 14 T cell receptor beta chains were all read from a single sample in a study of blood T cell repertoires in COVID-19. Only in-frame clones appear in the TCRdb table, and some are missing; sequencing was by immunoSEQ multiplex PCR. In the table there are 200,000 to 250,000 clones, roughly 80% of which are singletons. Material: PBMCs or T cells enriched from blood (not recorded which). The receptors here all came from a woman aged 45-65 years who had been exposed to COVID-19.

This clone has just one count. The V gene is TRBV20-1, the J gene TRBJ1-2; no reliable D call. Germline V gene lookup returns CDR1 DFQATT and CDR2 SNEGSKA (reference sequence). Deletions cut 4 bases from V and 4 bases from J, with 7 bases between. The CDR3 covers 11 residues. This CDR3 reads CSAKWAYGYTF. The CDR3, as DNA: TGCAGTGCTAAATGGGCCTATGGCTACACCTTC.

This clone has a handful of counts. V is TRBV5-1 and J is TRBJ2-1; 7 bases line up with TRBD1. V dropped 3 bases and J dropped 4; count of bases not matched to a gene: 4. This CDR3 has 14 amino acids. Per the germline V gene, CDR1 is SGHRS and CDR2 is YFSETQ. The CDR3 loop reads CASSSTGNYNEQFF. Here the CDR3 DNA reads TGCGCCAGCAGCTCGACAGGGAATTACAATGAGCAGTTCTTC. Full variable domain (remainder filled in from reference TRBV5-1 and TRBJ2-1): KAGVTQTPRYLIKTRGQQVTLSCSPISGHRSVSWYQQTPGQGLQFLFEYFSETQRNKGNFPGRFSGRQFSNSRSEMNVSTLELGDSALYLCASSSTGNYNEQFFGPGTRLTVL.

The rearrangement links TRBV7-2 to TRBJ2-3, with 11 bases lining up with TRBD2. This CDR3 spans 17 amino acids. V lost 2 bases, J lost 2 bases, and 6 bases stayed unmatched. CDR1 and CDR2 (germline): SGHTA, FQGNSA. The CDR3 region is CASSLPLAGVSTDTQYF. The CDR3 coding sequence is TGTGCCAGCAGCTTACCACTAGCGGGGGTTTCCACAGATACGCAGTATTTT.

This clone was detected only once. V gene TRBV27 combines with J gene TRBJ1-5; D unclear. This CDR3 comprises 12 residues. V lost 4 bases, J lost 4 bases, and 5 bases lay in between. The germline V gene encodes CDR1 MNHEY and CDR2 SMNVEV (reference sequence). The CDR3 region is CASSSYNQPQHF. Written as DNA, the CDR3 is TGTGCCAGCAGTTCCTATAATCAGCCCCAGCATTTT.

V and J are TRBV10-3 and TRBJ2-7, with 9 bases identical to TRBD1. Germline V gene lookup returns CDR1 ENHRY and CDR2 SYGVKD. Trimming removed 9 bases from V and 3 bases from J; junction bases left unmatched: 6. This CDR3 has 13 amino acids. In DNA, the CDR3 is TGTGCCATATGGACAGGGGTTGGCTACGAGCAGTACTTC. Translated, it gives CAIWTGVGYEQYF.

This clone was seen only a few times. The chain has TRBV28 and TRBJ1-5; perhaps TRBD1 as D (5 bases). The germline gives CDR1 MDHEN, CDR2 SYDVKM. CDR3 length: 12 amino acids. The CDR3 DNA reads TGTGCAGAAGGCGCGGACAAGCAGCCCCAGCATTTT. Translated: CAEGADKQPQHF. Using reference TRBV28 and TRBJ1-5 for the parts outside the CDR3, the full variable domain is DVKVTQSSRYLVKRTGEKVFLECVQDMDHENMFWYRQDPGLGLRLIYFSYDVKMKEKGDIPEGYSVSREKKERFSLILESASTNQTSMYLCAEGADKQPQHFGDGTRLSIL.

The chain combines TRBV5-1 with TRBJ2-3; TRBD2 matches 11 bases. Germline values: CDR1 SGHRS, CDR2 YFSETQ. V lost 4 bases and J lost 2; bases outside the gene matches: 9. This CDR3 comprises 17 residues. In nucleotides, the CDR3 is TGCGCCAGCAGCCGGCGGTTAGCGGGGGGGGACACAGATACGCAGTATTTT. This translates into CASSRRLAGGDTDTQYF.

This chain joins TRBV5-6 and TRBJ1-2; no definite D call. Germline V CDR1 and CDR2: SGHDT, YYEEEE. The CDR3 covers 14 residues. With 5 bases removed from V and 6 bases from J, the gap between germline ends came to 17 bases. In DNA form, the CDR3 reads TGTGCCAGCAGTCCGGGTTATAGAGTCGATGGCTACACCTTC. Protein product: CASSPGYRVDGYTF.

This clone appeared once. The chain joins TRBV7-3 to TRBJ1-1; TRBD1 agrees at 8 bases. This CDR3 is 14 amino acids long. CDR1 is SGHTA and CDR2 is FQGTGA in the germline V gene. Trimming cost V 3 bases and J 1 base; bases outside gene matches: 1. This CDR3 reads CASSLTGANTEAFF. CDR3 DNA sequence: TGTGCCAGCAGCTTGACAGGGGCGAACACTGAAGCTTTCTTT.

This chain joins TRBV12-3 or TRBV12-4 and TRBJ1-3, with 7 positions matching TRBD1. With 4 bases clipped from V and 6 bases from J, the junction kept 3 bases outside the gene matches. The length of the CDR3 is 13 residues. The CDR3 sequence is CASSSGQTNTIYF. As DNA, the CDR3 is TGTGCCAGCAGTTCGGGACAGACAAACACCATATATTTT.

This clone was detected only a few times. The rearrangement uses TRBV21-1 and TRBJ1-1. TRBV21-1 is tagged as a pseudogene. This CDR3 comprises 15 residues. The CDR3 here is CASSPARILNTEAFF. CDR3 DNA sequence: TGTGCCAGCAGCCCTGCGCGGATCCTGAACACTGAAGCTTTCTTT.

The chain combines TRBV29-1 with TRBJ2-3; 9 nucleotides agree with TRBD1. The CDR3 contains 12 residues. V shed 4 bases and J 8 bases; nucleotides not matched to a gene: 4. Germline CDR1 is SQVTM and CDR2 is ANQGSEA. This CDR3 is CSVGPTGGTQYF. The CDR3 coding sequence is TGCAGCGTTGGGCCGACAGGGGGTACGCAGTATTTT.

The rearrangement joins TRBV10-3 to TRBJ1-3, with a weak D call TRBD1 (6 bases). V lost 8 bases and J lost 3, with 14 bases in between. The CDR3 runs to 14 residues. Germline CDR1 is ENHRY and CDR2 is SYGVKD. The CDR3 region has the DNA TGTGCCATCGGGCGGGGGCAGGATGGAAACACCATATATTTT. This sequence encodes CAIGRGQDGNTIYF.

This clone turned up a few times. The V call is TRBV7-9, the J call TRBJ2-7; D possibly corresponds to TRBD1 (6 bases). The germline V gene encodes CDR1 SEHNR and CDR2 FQNEAQ (reference sequence). V lost 1 base to trimming and J lost 6 bases, with 16 bases between them. The CDR3 spans 15 residues. CDR3 in DNA: TGTGCCAGCAGCTTAGTAGGGGAACAGGGTGGCGAGCAGTACTTC. Residues: CASSLVGEQGGEQYF.